Listed below are T cell receptor beta chains from one sample, sequenced in a study of blood T cell repertoires in COVID-19. The data were produced by immunoSEQ multiplex PCR, yet TCRdb's version contains in-frame clones alone and is incomplete. In the table there are about 160,000 clones, 90% to 95% of which are singletons. Sequenced input: peripheral blood. The receptors derive from a woman aged 45-65 years with acute or convalescent COVID-19. CDR3s include the opening cysteine and the closing phenylalanine or tryptophan. The D gene is left open where the match is weak. Size tells how often a clone was seen (once, few, many) or the class of an expanded clone, and some rows leave it out.

>-|TRBJ2-3|-|TRBV4-1
CASSLVTGTDTQYF
TGCGCCAGCAGCCTCGTGACAGGCACAGATACGCAGTATTTT
>-|TRBJ1-5|-|TRBV21-1
CASSKARDRESNQPQHF
TGTGCCAGCAGCAAAGCGCGGGACAGGGAAAGCAATCAGCCCCAGCATTTT
>-|TRBJ2-7|TRBD2|TRBV5-6
CASSFWEGNTREQYF
TGTGCCAGCAGCTTCTGGGAGGGAAATACAAGGGAGCAGTACTTC
>-|TRBJ2-7|-|TRBV5-4
CASSLGRGGIIDEQYF
TGTGCCAGCAGCTTGGGACGCGGCGGGATAATCGACGAGCAGTACTTC
>-|TRBJ2-4|TRBD1|TRBV28
CASSPPRGQNIQYF
TGTGCCAGCAGTCCCCCAAGGGGGCAAAACATTCAGTACTTC
>-|TRBJ1-2|-|TRBV30
CAWSVGAGRNYGYTF
TGTGCCTGGAGTGTAGGAGCAGGGCGGAACTATGGCTACACCTTC
>-|TRBJ2-5|-|TRBV12-3/TRBV12-4
CASTREETQYF
TGTGCCAGCACAAGGGAGGAGACCCAGTACTTC
>-|TRBJ2-1|-|TRBV2
CASRDNPHEQFF
TGTGCCAGCAGAGACAACCCTCATGAGCAGTTCTTC
>-|TRBJ1-2|-|TRBV28
CASSFRDIGTYGYTF
TGTGCCAGCAGTTTTCGGGACATCGGGACGTATGGCTACACCTTC
>-|TRBJ2-2|TRBD1|TRBV4-1
CASSHPRSETGQGNTGELFF
TGCGCCAGCAGCCATCCGCGCTCCGAAACGGGACAGGGGAACACCGGGGAGCTGTTTTTT
>-|TRBJ1-1|-|TRBV5-6
CASSLAKGQGWTEAFF
TGTGCCAGCAGCTTGGCCAAGGGCCAGGGTTGGACTGAAGCTTTCTTT
>-|TRBJ2-1|TRBD2|TRBV24-1
CATSDYAGGRDEQFF
TGTGCCACCAGTGATTATGCGGGAGGCCGTGATGAGCAGTTCTTC
>-|TRBJ2-7|-|TRBV5-6
CASSFGETSYEQYF
TGTGCCAGCAGCTTCGGAGAGACGTCCTACGAGCAGTACTTC
>-|TRBJ1-2|-|TRBV9
CASSFSRDRGLLEGYTF
TGTGCCAGCAGCTTCTCCCGAGATAGGGGGTTACTTGAGGGCTACACCTTC
>once|TRBJ2-3|TRBD1|TRBV15
CATSRETGEDTQYF
TGTGCCACCAGCAGAGAGACAGGGGAAGATACGCAGTATTTT
>few|TRBJ1-1|-|TRBV12-3/TRBV12-4
CASSFSQATEAFF
TGTGCCAGCAGTTTTTCACAGGCAACTGAAGCTTTCTTT
>-|TRBJ1-2|-|TRBV5-4
CASSLSTNYGYTF
TGTGCCAGCAGCTTGTCCACTAACTATGGCTACACCTTC
>once|TRBJ2-7|-|TRBV30
CAWSLAGPYEQYF
TGTGCCTGGAGTTTGGCAGGGCCCTACGAGCAGTACTTC
>-|TRBJ2-2|TRBD2|TRBV5-6
CASSPGLAATGELFF
TGTGCCAGCAGCCCCGGACTAGCAGCGACCGGGGAGCTGTTTTTT
>-|TRBJ1-6|-|TRBV11-2
CASSSTYDSPLHF
TGTGCCAGCAGCTCCACTTACGATTCACCCCTCCACTTT
>-|TRBJ2-1|-|TRBV24-1
CATSVRGAGNNEQFF
TGTGCCACCAGTGTCAGGGGGGCGGGGAACAATGAGCAGTTCTTC
>-|TRBJ2-7|TRBD2|TRBV28
CASETSGSSYEQYF
TGTGCCAGCGAAACTAGCGGTAGCTCCTACGAGCAGTACTTC
>once|TRBJ1-6|-|TRBV3-1/TRBV3-2
CASSPPGVSYNSPLHF
TGTGCCAGCAGCCCTCCGGGTGTCTCCTATAATTCACCCCTCCACTTT
>-|TRBJ2-2|-|TRBV19
CASSLRYGELFF
TGTGCCAGTAGTCTGCGATACGGGGAGCTGTTTTTT
>-|TRBJ2-1|TRBD2|TRBV6-2/TRBV6-3
CASSYSVPGGSYNEQFF
TGTGCCAGCAGTTACAGTGTTCCGGGAGGCTCCTACAATGAGCAGTTCTTC
>-|TRBJ2-7|-|TRBV28
CASKAGSSYEQYF
TGTGCCAGCAAAGCGGGTTCCTCCTACGAGCAGTACTTC
>-|TRBJ2-1|TRBD2|TRBV9
CASSSWGGREDEQFF
TGTGCCAGCAGCTCCTGGGGAGGGCGAGAGGATGAGCAGTTCTTC
>-|TRBJ1-4|-|TRBV19
CATEGGEDEKLFF
TGTGCCACCGAGGGCGGGGAGGATGAAAAACTGTTTTTT
>-|TRBJ2-3|TRBD1|TRBV28
CASSLTGNTDTQYF
TGTGCCAGCAGCTTGACAGGGAACACAGATACGCAGTATTTT
>-|TRBJ1-5|-|TRBV6-5
CASSYEPGGGQPQHF
TGTGCCAGCAGTTACGAGCCGGGCGGAGGTCAGCCCCAGCATTTT
>-|TRBJ1-1|-|TRBV3-1/TRBV3-2
CASSRQGVTEAFF
TGTGCCAGCAGCCGGCAGGGTGTTACTGAAGCTTTCTTT
>-|TRBJ1-1|-|TRBV6-5
CASRPTVDTEAFF
TGTGCCAGCAGACCGACAGTAGACACTGAAGCTTTCTTT
>-|TRBJ1-2|-|TRBV7-2
CASSNRAVSGYTF
TGTGCCAGCAGCAACAGGGCCGTGAGCGGCTACACCTTC
>-|TRBJ1-3|-|TRBV6-6
CASSPRPPQSSGNTIYF
TGTGCCAGCAGTCCTCGACCCCCACAGAGCTCTGGAAACACCATATATTTT
>-|TRBJ1-1|TRBD1|TRBV28
CASSIIRDRDTEAFF
TGTGCCAGCAGTATAATCCGGGACAGGGACACTGAAGCTTTCTTT
>once|TRBJ1-2|-|TRBV6-1
CASSEAPGSNYGYTF
TGTGCCAGCAGTGAAGCGCCCGGGTCTAACTATGGCTACACCTTC
>-|TRBJ1-2|TRBD1|TRBV24-1
CATSEPGTGMYGYTF
TGTGCCACCAGTGAACCCGGGACAGGGATGTATGGCTACACCTTC
>-|TRBJ1-2|-|TRBV19
CASTPPDSDFGSGYTF
TGTGCCAGTACCCCGCCCGACAGCGACTTCGGGAGTGGCTACACCTTC
>-|TRBJ1-1|TRBD1|TRBV6-5
CASRTGPEAFF
TGTGCCAGCAGGACAGGGCCTGAAGCTTTCTTT
>-|TRBJ1-2|TRBD1|TRBV9
CASSVDRGYGYTF
TGTGCCAGCAGCGTAGACAGGGGCTATGGCTACACCTTC
>-|TRBJ1-2|-|TRBV19
CASSTDYRDPYDGYTF
TGTGCCAGTAGTACAGATTACAGGGACCCCTACGATGGCTACACCTTC